The 29 T cell receptor beta chains below come from one sample, sequenced in a study of blood T cell repertoires in COVID-19. Repertoires were generated with immunoSEQ multiplex PCR, while TCRdb's copy carries only in-frame clones and drops some. The sample has 330,000 or so clones, about 92% seen once. Sequences were obtained from PBMCs or T cells enriched from blood (not recorded which). The receptor set was obtained from a woman aged 25 to 45 who had recovered from COVID-19.

The chain joins TRBV3-1 (or the pseudogene TRBV3-2) to TRBJ1-2; 7 nucleotides agree with TRBD1. CDR3 size: 15 residues. V lost 3 bases, J lost 6 bases, and 10 bases stayed unmatched. Germline CDR1 LGHDT, CDR2 YNNKEL (reference sequence). DNA for the CDR3: TGTGCCAGCAGCCATCACGACAGGGCTTCTGATGGCTACACCTTC. Translating gives CASSHHDRASDGYTF.

The chain carries TRBV7-3 and TRBJ2-1, with 8 nucleotides matching TRBD2. With 1 base clipped from V and 7 bases from J, the junction kept 15 bases outside the gene matches. This CDR3 spans 18 amino acids. Germline V lookup: CDR1 SGHTA, CDR2 FQGTGA. CDR3 nucleotide sequence: TGTGCCAGCAGCTTAAGGGGGTGGGGCATAGCGGGGCCTAATGAGCAGTTCTTC. As protein: CASSLRGWGIAGPNEQFF.

The chain carries TRBV4-1 and TRBJ1-6; 8 positions match TRBD1. CDR3 size: 18 residues. V shed 1 base and J 3 bases; nucleotides not matched to a gene: 8. The germline V gene has CDR1 MGHRA and CDR2 YSYEKL. The CDR3 nucleotides are TGCGCCAGCAGCCAAGTAGGACAGGGTCAACTCTATAATTCACCCCTCCACTTT. Protein: CASSQVGQGQLYNSPLHF.

V and J are TRBV5-4 and TRBJ1-2; 8 bases fit TRBD1. CDR1 and CDR2 (germline): SGHNT, YYREEE (reference sequence). This CDR3 has 16 amino acids. J lost 7 bases, V lost 2 bases, and 13 bases had no gene match. The CDR3 region is CASSFGGTGPSSGYTF. The CDR3 DNA is TGTGCCAGCAGCTTCGGCGGGACAGGCCCTTCTAGTGGCTACACCTTC.

V is TRBV9 and J is TRBJ2-5; 13 bases fit TRBD2. This CDR3 region has 17 residues. V dropped 0 bases and J dropped 5; count of bases not matched to a gene: 7. In germline, CDR1 is SGDLS, CDR2 YYNGEE. CDR3 DNA sequence: TGTGCCAGCAGCGTAGCCACTAGCGGGGGGGCCCAGGAGACCCAGTACTTC. Amino acids: CASSVATSGGAQETQYF.

The chain is built from TRBV18 and TRBJ2-4; 9 bases align to TRBD1. The CDR3 contains 16 residues. CDR1 is KGHSH, CDR2 LQKENI, per germline. V lost 6 bases and J lost 0; bases outside the gene matches: 6. This CDR3 is CASSIGQGLAKNIQYF. In DNA, the CDR3 is TGTGCCAGCTCGATAGGACAGGGGCTAGCCAAAAACATTCAGTACTTC.

The J gene is TRBJ1-2, the V gene TRBV18, with D perhaps matching TRBD1 (6 bases). CDR1 is KGHSH and CDR2 is LQKENI in the germline V gene. The germline V and J ends were trimmed by 6 bases and 8 bases, with 10 bases remaining between them. The CDR3 contains 11 residues. As DNA, the CDR3 is TGTGCCAGCTCTGGACAGTCGGGCTACACCTTC. Translation: CASSGQSGYTF.

The chain uses TRBV4-3 and TRBJ1-2; a possible D gene is TRBD1 (6 bases). CDR1 is LGHNA, CDR2 YSLEER, per germline. V dropped 4 bases and J dropped 8 bases, with 17 bases sitting between them. This CDR3 is 14 amino acids long. The CDR3: CASSPERGSRGYTF. CDR3 DNA sequence: TGCGCCAGCAGCCCCGAAAGGGGGAGTCGCGGCTACACCTTC.

Worth noting for this clone: One junction end disagrees with the germline gene, perhaps due to a read error. The chain recombines TRBV28 with TRBJ2-4, with 7 positions matching TRBD2. CDR3 length: 11 residues. CDR1 is MDHEN and CDR2 is SYDVKM in the germline V gene. The CDR3 DNA reads as TGTGCCAGCAGTTTAGTGGGTCTAGCGGACTTC. Translated, it gives CASSLVGLADF.

This chain uses TRBV6-1 with TRBJ2-3; D not certain. This CDR3 has 13 residues. CDR1 and CDR2 (germline): MNHNS, SASEGT. V was shortened by 2 bases and J by 6 bases, with 9 bases between the two germline ends. The CDR3 region is CASSELSWDTQYF. CDR3 coding DNA: TGTGCCAGCAGTGAACTTAGCTGGGATACGCAGTATTTT.

The rearrangement uses TRBV28 and TRBJ2-1; 7 bases align to TRBD1. The V gene's germline CDR1 is MDHEN and CDR2 SYDVKM. The CDR3 is 20 residues long. V lost 5 bases, J lost 4 bases, and 23 bases stayed unmatched. CDR3 bases: TGTGCCAGCAGTCGCTATTTCCGGACAGGTCCGGGTCTGAGTTACAATGAGCAGTTCTTC. Translated: CASSRYFRTGPGLSYNEQFF. The whole variable domain, remainder taken from reference TRBV28 and TRBJ2-1, is DVKVTQSSRYLVKRTGEKVFLECVQDMDHENMFWYRQDPGLGLRLIYFSYDVKMKEKGDIPEGYSVSREKKERFSLILESASTNQTSMYLCASSRYFRTGPGLSYNEQFFGPGTRLTVL.

The chain recombines TRBV9 with TRBJ2-6; D might be TRBD1 (6 bases). Trimming stripped 3 bases from V and 0 bases from J, with 10 bases between. CDR1 and CDR2 from the germline V gene are SGDLS and YYNGEE. This CDR3 is 16 amino acids long. The CDR3 here is CASSELGGSGANVLTF. The CDR3 bases are TGTGCCAGCAGCGAGCTAGGGGGCTCTGGGGCCAACGTCCTGACTTTC.

A single count supports this clone. V gene TRBV7-2 combines with J gene TRBJ2-4; 9 bases match TRBD1. Germline V gene lookup returns CDR1 SGHTA and CDR2 FQGNSA. V was clipped by 5 bases and J by 7 bases; unmatched bases: 18. The CDR3 has 18 amino acids. In DNA, the CDR3 is TGTGCCAGCAGCGCCGGGACAGGGCTGCGCCCCGGGGCGAACATTCAGTACTTC. Translation: CASSAGTGLRPGANIQYF.

J is TRBJ2-4 and V is TRBV4-1, with TRBD1 identical over 8 bases. This CDR3 is built from 16 residues. Trimming removed 9 bases from V and 5 bases from J; junction bases left unmatched: 15. Germline CDR1 is MGHRA and CDR2 is YSYEKL. This chain's CDR3 is CASAGGTTLGENIQYF. For the CDR3, the DNA is TGCGCCAGTGCAGGGGGCACCACCCTCGGGGAAAACATTCAGTACTTC.

There are a few counts of this clone. This chain connects TRBV2 to TRBJ1-2, with 8 positions matching TRBD1. This CDR3 is 17 amino acids long. Germline CDR1 is SNHLY and CDR2 is FYNNEI. The J segment lost 4 bases and the V segment lost 2 bases, leaving 12 bases of the junction unmatched. Here the CDR3 reads CASSEPLPTGDSYGYTF. The CDR3 nucleotides read TGTGCCAGCAGTGAACCCCTCCCGACAGGGGATTCCTATGGCTACACCTTC.

V usage is TRBV3-1 (or the pseudogene TRBV3-2) and J usage is TRBJ1-4; possibly TRBD1 for D (6 bases). Trimming took off 1 base at V and 8 bases at J, with 11 bases between the two ends. The CDR3 covers 14 residues. Per germline, CDR1 LGHDT and CDR2 YNNKEL (reference sequence). CDR3 sequence: CASSQVGAGEKLFF. CDR3 bases: TGTGCCAGCAGCCAAGTGGGGGCAGGAGAAAAACTGTTTTTT.

This chain joins TRBV5-8 and TRBJ1-6; TRBD1 matches 9 bases. The CDR3 has 14 residues. Germline-derived CDR1 and CDR2 are SGHTS and YDEGEE. V shed 0 bases and J 8 bases; nucleotides not matched to a gene: 0. CDR3 DNA: TGTGCCAGCAGCTTGGACAGGGGGCATTCACCCCTCCACTTT. Translation gives CASSLDRGHSPLHF. Combining the CDR3 with reference TRBV5-8 and TRBJ1-6 gives the whole variable domain EAGVTQSPTHLIKTRGQQATLRCSPISGHTSVYWYQQALGLGLQFLLWYDEGEERNRGNFPPRFSGRQFPNYSSELNVNALELEDSALYLCASSLDRGHSPLHFGNGTRLTVT.

This chain connects TRBV19 to TRBJ1-6; 8 bases line up with TRBD1. The germline V gene encodes CDR1 LNHDA and CDR2 SQIVND (reference sequence). V shed 9 bases and J 8 bases; nucleotides not matched to a gene: 12. CDR3 size: 15 residues. The CDR3 DNA is TGTGCCAGCAGCCGGGACAGGTGGATGGATTCACCCCTCCACTTT. It encodes CASSRDRWMDSPLHF. The full variable domain, in which reference TRBV19 and TRBJ1-6 provide the parts outside the CDR3, is DGGITQSPKYLFRKEGQNVTLSCEQNLNHDAMYWYRQDPGQGLRLIYYSQIVNDFQKGDIAEGYSVSREKKESFPLTVTSAQKNPTAFYLCASSRDRWMDSPLHFGNGTRLTVT.

The rearrangement links TRBV28 to TRBJ2-4; TRBD1 aligns across 9 bases. The V gene's germline CDR1 is MDHEN and CDR2 SYDVKM. V trimming: 5 bases; J trimming: 1 base; junction bases outside the gene matches: 3. The CDR3 runs 15 residues. In nucleotides, the CDR3 is TGTGCCAGCAGTCAACAGGGGGCGGCCAAAAACATTCAGTACTTC. Its protein is CASSQQGAAKNIQYF.

This rearrangement joins TRBV5-6 to TRBJ2-7; 11 bases align to TRBD1. V lost 3 bases, J lost 2 bases, and 4 bases stayed unmatched. The CDR3 totals 15 residues. Germline CDR1 reads SGHDT; CDR2 reads YYEEEE. DNA for the CDR3: TGTGCCAGCAGCTACCGGGACAGGGGGGCCTACGAGCAGTACTTC. The encoded protein is CASSYRDRGAYEQYF.

The J gene is TRBJ2-7, the V gene TRBV11-3, with D unresolved. CDR1 and CDR2 from the germline V gene are SGHNT and YENEEA. Trimming removed 4 bases at V and 3 bases at J, with 13 bases between. The CDR3 has 14 residues. The CDR3 bases are TGTGCCAGCAGCTCCTCCTACCCGGGCTACGAGCAGTACTTC. The encoded protein is CASSSSYPGYEQYF.

The chain's CDR3 is CASSEAMTGYNSPLHF. The CDR3 DNA sequence: TGTGCCAGCAGTGAAGCGATGACAGGGTATAATTCACCCCTCCACTTT. The chain is built from TRBV6-1 and TRBJ1-6; 7 bases are shared with TRBD1. The J segment lost 4 bases and the V segment lost 0 bases, leaving 3 bases of the junction unmatched. The CDR3 has 16 amino acids. Germline loops: CDR1 MNHNS, CDR2 SASEGT.

This chain links TRBV18 with TRBJ2-2; 7 positions match TRBD2. Per germline, CDR1 KGHSH and CDR2 LQKENI. The CDR3 runs to 17 residues. The junction had 11 bases not matched to a gene; V was cut back by 1 base and J by 6 bases. CDR3 amino acids: CASSPLSGATGSGELFF. As DNA, the CDR3 is TGTGCCAGCTCACCACTGAGCGGGGCCACCGGCTCCGGGGAGCTGTTTTTT. Combining the CDR3 with reference TRBV18 and TRBJ2-2 gives the whole variable domain NAGVMQNPRHLVRRRGQEARLRCSPMKGHSHVYWYRQLPEEGLKFMVYLQKENIIDESGMPKERFSAEFPKEGPSILRIQQVVRGDSAAYFCASSPLSGATGSGELFFGEGSRLTVL.

The gene calls are TRBV7-2 and TRBJ1-6, with D possibly being TRBD1 (5 bases). This CDR3 has 17 residues. With 5 bases removed from V and 6 bases from J, the gap between germline ends came to 20 bases. The V gene's germline CDR1 is SGHTA and CDR2 FQGNSA. The CDR3 reads CASSPGSRQFPNSPLHF. As DNA, the CDR3 is TGTGCCAGCAGCCCCGGGTCGAGACAGTTCCCTAATTCACCCCTCCACTTT. Full variable domain (outside the CDR3, taken from reference TRBV7-2 and TRBJ1-6): GAGVSQSPSNKVTEKGKDVELRCDPISGHTALYWYRQSLGQGLEFLIYFQGNSAPDKSGLPSDRFSAERTGGSVSTLTIQRTQQEDSAVYLCASSPGSRQFPNSPLHFGNGTRLTVT.

CDR3 DNA sequence: TGTGCCAGCAGCTTAGATTCCGGTAGTGAAAAACTGTTTTTT. This gives the protein CASSLDSGSEKLFF. V gene TRBV7-2 combines with J gene TRBJ1-4; D is undetermined. This CDR3 comprises 14 residues. The germline CDR1 and CDR2 sequences are SGHTA and FQGNSA. Trimming stripped 1 base from V and 7 bases from J, with 10 bases between.

The V call is TRBV7-2, the J call TRBJ1-2; TRBD1 aligns across 7 bases. CDR3 size: 16 residues. Looked up from germline, CDR1 is SGHTA and CDR2 is FQGNSA. The J segment lost 1 base and the V segment lost 1 base, leaving 6 bases of the junction unmatched. CDR3 sequence (DNA): TGTGCCAGCAGCTTAGGCCAAGGGACAGATAACTATGGCTACACCTTC. This sequence encodes CASSLGQGTDNYGYTF.

Written as DNA, the CDR3 is TGCGCCAGCAGCACAGGGACAGGGAGTTCCTTCTATGGCTACACCTTC. Amino acids: CASSTGTGSSFYGYTF. The gene calls are TRBV5-1 and TRBJ1-2; 9 bases match TRBD1. Looked up from germline, CDR1 is SGHRS and CDR2 is YFSETQ. CDR3 length: 16 amino acids. J was trimmed by 4 bases and V by 4 bases; bases with no gene match: 11.

The rearrangement joins TRBV11-3 to TRBJ2-1; no clear D. This CDR3 is built from 14 residues. The V and J ends lost 5 bases and 0 bases respectively, with 8 bases between them. Germline V gives CDR1 SGHNT, CDR2 YENEEA. CDR3 sequence (DNA): TGTGCCAGCAGCCTTAGTAGCTCCTACAATGAGCAGTTCTTC. Translated, it gives CASSLSSSYNEQFF. Full variable domain (remainder filled in from reference TRBV11-3 and TRBJ2-1): EAGVVQSPRYKIIEKKQPVAFWCNPISGHNTLYWYLQNLGQGPELLIRYENEEAVDDSQLPKDRFSAERLKGVDSTLKIQPAELGDSAVYLCASSLSSSYNEQFFGPGTRLTVL.

The V and J genes are TRBV4-3 and TRBJ1-5; TRBD1 aligns across 7 bases. The V and J ends lost 0 bases and 1 base, in that order; junction bases with no gene match: 0. Per the germline V gene, CDR1 is LGHNA and CDR2 is YSLEER. The CDR3 runs 15 residues. This CDR3 is CASSQEQGSNQPQHF. CDR3 bases: TGCGCCAGCAGCCAAGAACAGGGGAGCAATCAGCCCCAGCATTTT.